This T cell receptor beta chain came from a study of T cells in localized non-small cell lung cancer. TCRdb's copy holds only in-frame clones and misses some; the assay was immunoSEQ multiplex PCR. The sample shows under 40,000 clones, about nine tenths of them seen only once. Whole-study results and caveats: An association was observed between higher blood T cell density and longer overall survival. Sequencing involved a lone tumor region, leaving heterogeneity possible. The greatest T cell clonality was found in uninvolved adjacent lung (higher than in tumor).

CDR1 is SGHDT, CDR2 YYEEEE, per germline. The V and J ends lost 4 bases and 5 bases respectively, with 21 bases between them. This CDR3 spans 17 amino acids. Turning to this clone: Its target is not known.

Material: peripheral blood mononuclear cells, obtained before any cancer treatment. The TCR sequence derives from a man between 40 and 75 years old with stage III lung adenocarcinoma. The V gene is TRBV5-6, the J gene TRBJ1-4, with D maybe TRBD1 (5 bases). The CDR3, as DNA: TGTGCCAGCAGCCGTGCCCCGGGAGGCGGGACCAATGAAAAACTGTTTTTT. It is translated as CASSRAPGGGTNEKLFF. The whole variable domain, remainder taken from reference TRBV5-6 and TRBJ1-4, is DAGVTQSPTHLIKTRGQQVTLRCSPKSGHDTVSWYQQALGQGPQFIFQYYEEEERQRGNFPDRFSGHQFPNYSSELNVNALLLGDSALYLCASSRAPGGGTNEKLFFGSGTQLSVL.